The entry below gives a single TCR beta chain sequence along with its context. In the study's own analysis: Quantification of nucleated cells was approximated via reference gene primer amplification. The method was immunoSEQ multiplex PCR; TCRdb's version includes in-frame clones alone and lacks a portion of them. V and J calls and clone size are given by that table; D and trimming were obtained from the DNA. The data show approximately 410,000 clones, roughly 88% seen once. These data belong to a study of blood T cell repertoires in COVID-19. The wider study: Samples taken during acute and convalescent COVID-19 were collected in the United States, Italy and Spain. PBMCs, B-cell-depleted T cells, or T cells were the source of the cDNA or gDNA that made up the material.

Sample: peripheral blood. This clonotype was obtained from a woman aged 25 to 39 with active or convalescent COVID-19.

As DNA, the CDR3 is TGCGCCAGCAGAGCACAGGGGGCGAGTCAGCCCCAGCATTTT. It encodes CASRAQGASQPQHF. The chain has TRBV10-1 and TRBJ1-5; 9 bases fit TRBD1. The V segment lost 6 bases and the J segment 6 bases; nucleotides outside the gene matches: 6. The length of the CDR3 is 14 residues. Germline V gives CDR1 WNHNN, CDR2 SYGVQD (reference sequence).